The rows below give T cell receptor beta chains drawn from one sample of a study of T-cell reconstitution after alpha-beta-depleted transplantation in children. MiXCR was run by TCRdb on the PCR reads, yielding one entry per CDR3 protein. Among about 200,000 distinct CDR3 sequences, approximately 6.3% were seen once, and the ten largest hold 5.5%. Sequencing used PBMCs, obtained before TCRalphabeta/CD19-depleted stem cell transplant. The receptors come from a boy between 2 and 10 years old with acute lymphoblastic leukemia, due to receive a stem cell transplant. CDR3s include the opening cysteine and the closing phenylalanine or tryptophan. D genes are given only for firm matches. Size tells how often a clone was seen (once, few, many) or the class of an expanded clone, and some rows leave it out.

many	TRBV10-1	.	TRBJ2-5	CANHQETQYF	TGCGCCAACCATCAAGAGACCCAGTACTTC
many	TRBV27	.	TRBJ2-3	CASSDTDTQYF	TGTGCCAGCAGCGACACAGATACGCAGTATTTT
many	TRBV10-1	.	TRBJ2-1	CASSGVAGEQFF	TGCGCCAGCAGTGGGGTAGCCGGTGAGCAGTTCTTC
many	TRBV2	TRBD2	TRBJ2-2	CASSEPLAGVNTGELFF	TGTGCCAGCAGTGAACCATTAGCGGGGGTGAACACCGGGGAGCTGTTTTTT
.	TRBV7-8	.	TRBJ2-5	CASSPMDRPKETQYF	TGTGCCAGCAGCCCGATGGACAGACCGAAAGAGACCCAGTACTTC
few	TRBV15	TRBD1	TRBJ2-7	CATSPRQGSYEQYF	TGTGCCACCAGCCCGCGACAGGGATCCTACGAGCAGTACTTC
many	TRBV12-3/TRBV12-4	TRBD1	TRBJ1-3	CASSLSQGVSGNTIYF	TGTGCCAGCAGTCTCTCCCAGGGGGTCTCTGGAAACACCATATATTTT
many	TRBV7-3	.	TRBJ2-1	CASSLQPGTNNEQFF	TGTGCCAGCAGCTTACAGCCTGGGACGAACAATGAGCAGTTCTTC
many	TRBV5-1	.	TRBJ1-1	CASSSRTMNTEAFF	TGCGCCAGCAGCTCCAGGACAATGAACACTGAAGCTTTCTTT
.	TRBV7-2	.	TRBJ2-2	CASSAGGANTGELFF	TGTGCCAGCAGCGCCGGGGGCGCCAACACCGGGGAGCTGTTTTTT
many	TRBV25-1	.	TRBJ1-1	CASRAGPEAFF	TGTGCCAGCAGAGCAGGGCCAGAAGCTTTCTTT